This T cell receptor beta chain was captured in a study of regulatory T cells in long-lasting Graves disease. Findings and caveats of the study: A greater number of public clonotypes (2,741) was shared by persistent patients than by new patients (around 970).

This clonotype has a count of ten or more. Its cognate antigen is unknown. This CDR3 contains 13 residues. V was trimmed by 6 bases and J by 0 bases, leaving 9 bases between them. Germline assignment: CDR1 MNHEY and CDR2 SVGEGT. As for time point: persistent/refractory GD, antithyroid drugs over 5 years with positive TRAb. PBMC RNA served as the TCR library source. Per American Thyroid Association guidelines, Graves' disease was diagnosed. Library construction for TCR beta used iRepertoire HTBI primers and Arm-PCR of CDR3 regions. Original data processing: Samples collectively showed approximately 62 TRBV and 11 to 15 TRBJ segments. TCRdb used MiXCR to reprocess the multiplex PCR reads, holding one entry per CDR3 protein. The V and J calls, along with clone size, are taken from TCRdb and not from the paper's own processing. The profile shows roughly 300,000 distinct CDR3 sequences, around 19% of them singletons.

The sequences come from peripheral blood mononuclear cells (PBMCs), collected when the disease was refractory, from a patient treated with antithyroid drugs. This clonotype originated in a female donor with Graves disease. The rearrangement joins TRBV6-2 or TRBV6-3 to TRBJ2-7; weak D call: TRBD2 (5 bases). The CDR3 DNA sequence: TGTGCCAGCAGGGACGGACTCTCCTACGAGCAGTACTTC. Translating gives CASRDGLSYEQYF.